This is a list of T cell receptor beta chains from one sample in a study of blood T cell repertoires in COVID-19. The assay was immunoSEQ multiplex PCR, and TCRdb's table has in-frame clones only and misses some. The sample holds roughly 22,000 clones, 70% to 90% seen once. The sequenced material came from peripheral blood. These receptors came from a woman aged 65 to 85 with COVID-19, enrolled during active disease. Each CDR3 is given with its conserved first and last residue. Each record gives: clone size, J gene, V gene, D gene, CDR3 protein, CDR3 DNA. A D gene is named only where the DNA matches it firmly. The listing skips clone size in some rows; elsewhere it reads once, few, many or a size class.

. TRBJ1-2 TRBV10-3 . CAISEGPGEDYGYTF TGTGCCATCAGTGAAGGTCCGGGGGAGGACTATGGCTACACCTTC
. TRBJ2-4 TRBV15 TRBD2 CATSRSGENIQYF TGTGCCACCAGCAGGAGCGGGGAAAACATTCAGTACTTC
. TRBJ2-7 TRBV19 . CASSMPRGSTYEQYF TGTGCCAGTAGTATGCCCAGGGGATCTACCTACGAGCAGTACTTC
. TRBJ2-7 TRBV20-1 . CSARGGYEQYF TGCAGTGCTAGGGGGGGCTACGAGCAGTACTTC
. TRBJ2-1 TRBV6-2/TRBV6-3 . CASSSVREGEQFF TGTGCCAGCAGTTCAGTTCGAGAGGGTGAGCAGTTCTTC
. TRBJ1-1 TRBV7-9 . CASSVASLNTEAFF TGTGCCAGCAGCGTCGCCAGTCTGAACACTGAAGCTTTCTTT
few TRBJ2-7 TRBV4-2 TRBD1 CASSRDSSYEQYF TGTGCCAGCAGCAGGGACAGCTCCTACGAGCAGTACTTC
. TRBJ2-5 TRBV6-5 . CASSHYRVQETQYF TGTGCCAGCAGTCACTACAGGGTCCAAGAGACCCAGTACTTC
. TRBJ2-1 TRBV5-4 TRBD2 CASSLDLAGKDEQFF TGTGCCAGCAGCTTGGACCTAGCGGGGAAGGATGAGCAGTTCTTC
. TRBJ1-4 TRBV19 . CASSFPLTGLNEKLFF TGTGCCAGTAGTTTCCCCCTGACAGGACTTAATGAAAAACTGTTTTTT
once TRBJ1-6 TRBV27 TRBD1 CASQTGGKNSPLHF TGTGCCAGCCAAACAGGGGGTAAGAATTCACCCCTCCACTTT
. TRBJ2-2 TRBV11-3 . CASSSGAVSNTGELFF TGTGCCAGCAGCAGTGGGGCGGTATCCAACACCGGGGAGCTGTTTTTT
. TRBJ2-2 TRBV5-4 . CATFLASTGELFF TGTGCCACCTTTCTAGCGTCCACCGGGGAGCTGTTTTTT
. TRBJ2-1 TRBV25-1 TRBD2 CASTDSGGQYNEQFF TGTGCCAGCACCGACTCGGGGGGGCAATACAATGAGCAGTTCTTC
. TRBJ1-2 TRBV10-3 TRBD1 CAISEPGTVQDGYTF TGTGCCATCAGTGAGCCGGGGACAGTCCAGGATGGCTACACCTTC
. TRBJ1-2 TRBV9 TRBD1 CASSVGDSLSADYGYTF TGTGCCAGCAGCGTAGGGGACAGCCTCTCGGCGGACTATGGCTACACCTTC
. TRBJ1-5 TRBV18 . CASSRGGDQPQHF TGTGCCAGCTCCCGGGGAGGGGACCAGCCCCAGCATTTT
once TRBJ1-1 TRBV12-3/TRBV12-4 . CASRGRAFEAFF TGTGCCAGCAGGGGGCGAGCCTTTGAAGCTTTCTTT
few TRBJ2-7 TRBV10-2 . CASRGTREEYEQYF TGCGCCAGCAGGGGGACGAGGGAGGAATACGAGCAGTACTTC
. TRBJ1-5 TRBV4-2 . CASSQDRVDQPQHF TGTGCCAGCAGCCAAGATCGGGTAGATCAGCCCCAGCATTTT
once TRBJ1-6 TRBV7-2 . CASSLSSYNSPLHF TGTGCCAGCAGTCTAAGCTCCTATAATTCACCCCTCCACTTT
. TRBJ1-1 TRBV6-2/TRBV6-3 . CASSYSRVEAFF TGTGCCAGCAGTTACTCGAGGGTTGAAGCTTTCTTT
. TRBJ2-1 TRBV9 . CASTLTPSFNEQFF TGTGCCAGCACCCTAACCCCTAGCTTCAATGAGCAGTTCTTC
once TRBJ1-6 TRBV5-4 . CASSSAFAGRGDSPLHF TGTGCCAGCAGCTCAGCCTTTGCCGGGAGAGGAGATTCACCCCTCCACTTT
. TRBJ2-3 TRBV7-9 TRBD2 CASSPRTSQDTQYF TGTGCCAGCAGCCCAAGGACTAGCCAAGATACGCAGTATTTT
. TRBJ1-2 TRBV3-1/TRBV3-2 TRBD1 CASSPGQFYGYTF TGTGCCAGCAGCCCGGGACAGTTCTATGGCTACACCTTC
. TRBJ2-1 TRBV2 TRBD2 CASSEGLAVYNEQFF TGTGCCAGCAGTGAAGGACTAGCAGTCTACAATGAGCAGTTCTTC